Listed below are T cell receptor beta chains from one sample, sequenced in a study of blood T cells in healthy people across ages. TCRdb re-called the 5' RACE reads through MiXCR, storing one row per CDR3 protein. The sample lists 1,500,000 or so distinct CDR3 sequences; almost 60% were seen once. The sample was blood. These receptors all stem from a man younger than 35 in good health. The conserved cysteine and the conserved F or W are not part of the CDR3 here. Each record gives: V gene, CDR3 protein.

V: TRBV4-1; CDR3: ASSQGGREGQETQY
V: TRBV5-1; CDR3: ASSLGGRMDEQY
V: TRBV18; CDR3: ASSPKRDSSYEQY
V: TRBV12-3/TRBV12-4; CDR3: ASSSTDNEKLF
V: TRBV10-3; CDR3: AISDQGQRTYEQY
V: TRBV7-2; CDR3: ASSLGLTQRHQPQH
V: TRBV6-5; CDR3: ASSYLGGQDEQY
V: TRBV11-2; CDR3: ASGTSGKSTYNEQF
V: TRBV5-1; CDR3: TSSPGRGTDTQY
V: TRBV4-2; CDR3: ASSQIRGSYEQY
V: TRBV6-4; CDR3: ASSDRGSEAF
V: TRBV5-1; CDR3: ASSLGSETQF
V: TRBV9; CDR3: ASSVSTGAGTDTQY
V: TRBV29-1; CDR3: SVVDRDDEQY
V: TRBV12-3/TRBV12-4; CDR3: ASSGWGGAALDTQY
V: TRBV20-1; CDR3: SASVAGEKETQY
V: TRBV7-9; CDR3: ASSFVAGGDYNEQF
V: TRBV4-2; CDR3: ASSQERTNSYEQY
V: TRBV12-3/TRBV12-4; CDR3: ASSLPGMVETQY
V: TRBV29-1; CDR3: SVEVPSLGEQY
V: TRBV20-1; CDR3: SANPAEHNYEQY
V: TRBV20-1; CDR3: SARGTGRGTQY
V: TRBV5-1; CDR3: ASSWPRGEAVNTEAF
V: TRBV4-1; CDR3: AGQGDSYEQY
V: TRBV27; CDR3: ASSLAGFGKYPLH
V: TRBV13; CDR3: ASSLEKGTPPYGQY
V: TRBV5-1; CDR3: ASSSGTSGGDTQY
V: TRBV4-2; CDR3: ASSPKGNYEQY
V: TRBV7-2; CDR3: ASSLLGLGDGSTDTQY
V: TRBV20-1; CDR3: SARGDPDRSSNYGYT
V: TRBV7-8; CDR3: ASRSGGDSTDTQY